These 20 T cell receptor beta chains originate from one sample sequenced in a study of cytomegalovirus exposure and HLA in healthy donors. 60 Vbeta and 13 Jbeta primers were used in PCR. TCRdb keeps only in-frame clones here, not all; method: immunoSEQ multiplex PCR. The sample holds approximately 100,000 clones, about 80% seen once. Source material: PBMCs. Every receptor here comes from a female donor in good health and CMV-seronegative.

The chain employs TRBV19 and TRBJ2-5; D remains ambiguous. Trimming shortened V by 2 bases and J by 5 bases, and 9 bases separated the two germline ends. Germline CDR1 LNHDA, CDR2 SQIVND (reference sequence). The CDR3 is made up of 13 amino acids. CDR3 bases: TGTGCCAGTAGTATAAGCACGCTGGAGACCCAGTACTTC. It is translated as CASSISTLETQYF. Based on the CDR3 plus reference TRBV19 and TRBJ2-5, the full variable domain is DGGITQSPKYLFRKEGQNVTLSCEQNLNHDAMYWYRQDPGQGLRLIYYSQIVNDFQKGDIAEGYSVSREKKESFPLTVTSAQKNPTAFYLCASSISTLETQYFGPGTRLLVL.

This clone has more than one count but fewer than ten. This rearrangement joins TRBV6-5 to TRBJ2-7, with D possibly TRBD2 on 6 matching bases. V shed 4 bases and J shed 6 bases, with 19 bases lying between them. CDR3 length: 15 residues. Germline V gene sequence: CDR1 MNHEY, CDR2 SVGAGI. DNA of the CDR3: TGTGCCAGCAGTTCCCAGACTAGGGAGGCAACCGAGCAGTACTTC. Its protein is CASSSQTREATEQYF.

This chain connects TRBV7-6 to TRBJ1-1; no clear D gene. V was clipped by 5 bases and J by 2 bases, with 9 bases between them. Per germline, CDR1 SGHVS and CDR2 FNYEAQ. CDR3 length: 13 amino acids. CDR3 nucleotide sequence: TGTGCCAGCAGCAACCAGGTCAACACTGAAGCTTTCTTT. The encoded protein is CASSNQVNTEAFF. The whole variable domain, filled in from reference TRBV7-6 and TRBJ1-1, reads GAGVSQSPRYKVTKRGQDVALRCDPISGHVSLYWYRQALGQGPEFLTYFNYEAQQDKSGLPNDRFSAERPEGSISTLTIQRTEQRDSAMYRCASSNQVNTEAFFGQGTRLTVV.

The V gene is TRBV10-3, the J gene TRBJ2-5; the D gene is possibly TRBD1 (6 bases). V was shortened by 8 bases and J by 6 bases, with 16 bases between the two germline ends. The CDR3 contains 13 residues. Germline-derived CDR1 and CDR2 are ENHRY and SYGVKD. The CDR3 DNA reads TGTGCCATCGCAGAATCCGGGACAAAGACCCAGTACTTC. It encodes CAIAESGTKTQYF.

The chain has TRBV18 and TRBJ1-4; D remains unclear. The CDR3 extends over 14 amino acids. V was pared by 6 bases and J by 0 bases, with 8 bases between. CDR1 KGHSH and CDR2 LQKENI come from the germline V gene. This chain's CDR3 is CASSPSATNEKLFF. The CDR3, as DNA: TGTGCCAGCTCGCCGAGTGCAACTAATGAAAAACTGTTTTTT.

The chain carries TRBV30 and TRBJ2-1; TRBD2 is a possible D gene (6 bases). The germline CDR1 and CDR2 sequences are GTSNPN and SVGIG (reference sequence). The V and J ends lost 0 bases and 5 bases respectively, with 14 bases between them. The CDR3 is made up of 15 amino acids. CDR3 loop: CAWSVIIGGNNEQFF. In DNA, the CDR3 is TGTGCCTGGAGTGTAATAATCGGGGGTAACAATGAGCAGTTCTTC.

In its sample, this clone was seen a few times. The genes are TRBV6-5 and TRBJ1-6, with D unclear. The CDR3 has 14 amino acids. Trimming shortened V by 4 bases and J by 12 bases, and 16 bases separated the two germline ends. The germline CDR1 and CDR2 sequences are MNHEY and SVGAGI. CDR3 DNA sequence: TGTGCCAGCAGTTCCCTCCGGGATGCAGAACCCCTCCACTTT. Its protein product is CASSSLRDAEPLHF.

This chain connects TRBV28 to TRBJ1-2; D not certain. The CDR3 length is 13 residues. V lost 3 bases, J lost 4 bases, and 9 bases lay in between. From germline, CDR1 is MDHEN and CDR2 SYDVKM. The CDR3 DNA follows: TGTGCCAGCAGTTTCCCTGGGAGCTATGGCTACACCTTC. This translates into CASSFPGSYGYTF.

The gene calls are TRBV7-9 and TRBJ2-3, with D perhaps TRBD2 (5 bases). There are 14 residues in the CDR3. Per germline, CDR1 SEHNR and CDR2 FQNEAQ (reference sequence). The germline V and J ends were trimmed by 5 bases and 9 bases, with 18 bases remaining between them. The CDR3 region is CASSGGLLVNTQYF. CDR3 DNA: TGTGCCAGCAGCGGTGGACTCCTAGTGAACACGCAGTATTTT.

CDR3 bases: TGTGCCAGCAGCGTAGGGATAGGGGTCTACAATGAGCAGTTCTTC. Its protein is CASSVGIGVYNEQFF. The chain employs TRBV9 and TRBJ2-1; TRBD1 might be the D (5 bases). Germline loops: CDR1 SGDLS, CDR2 YYNGEE. This CDR3 has 15 amino acids. V dropped 0 bases and J dropped 3 bases, with 10 bases sitting between them. Complete variable domain (other parts from reference TRBV9 and TRBJ2-1): DSGVTQTPKHLITATGQRVTLRCSPRSGDLSVYWYQQSLDQGLQFLIQYYNGEERAKGNILERFSAQQFPDLHSELNLSSLELGDSALYFCASSVGIGVYNEQFFGPGTRLTVL.

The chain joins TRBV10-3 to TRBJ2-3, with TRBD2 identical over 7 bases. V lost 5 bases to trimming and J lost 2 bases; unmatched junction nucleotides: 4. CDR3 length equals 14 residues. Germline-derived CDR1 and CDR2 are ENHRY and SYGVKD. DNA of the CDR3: TGTGCCATCAGTCCGGGACTAACCACAGATACGCAGTATTTT. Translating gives CAISPGLTTDTQYF.

Here the CDR3 reads CASSLLGRGYGYTF. CDR3 nucleotides: TGTGCCAGCAGCTTATTAGGGAGGGGCTATGGCTACACCTTC. V usage is TRBV7-8 and J usage is TRBJ1-2; D may be TRBD1 (5 bases). The germline gives CDR1 SGHVS, CDR2 FQNEAQ. The CDR3 totals 14 residues. The V end lost 2 bases, the J end lost 4 bases, and 11 bases lay between the germline ends.

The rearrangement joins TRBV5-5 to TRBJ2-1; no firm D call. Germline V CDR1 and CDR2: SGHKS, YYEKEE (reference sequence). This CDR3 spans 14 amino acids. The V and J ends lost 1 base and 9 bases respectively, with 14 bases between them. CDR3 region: CASSLWQSPSEQFF. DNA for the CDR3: TGTGCCAGCAGCTTGTGGCAGTCCCCAAGTGAGCAGTTCTTC.

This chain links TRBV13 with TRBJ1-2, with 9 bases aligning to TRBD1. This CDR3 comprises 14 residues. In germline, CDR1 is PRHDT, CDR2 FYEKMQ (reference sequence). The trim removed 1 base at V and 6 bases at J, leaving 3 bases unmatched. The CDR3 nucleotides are TGTGCCAGCAGCTTAGTATGGGACAGGGATGGCTACACCTTC. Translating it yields CASSLVWDRDGYTF.

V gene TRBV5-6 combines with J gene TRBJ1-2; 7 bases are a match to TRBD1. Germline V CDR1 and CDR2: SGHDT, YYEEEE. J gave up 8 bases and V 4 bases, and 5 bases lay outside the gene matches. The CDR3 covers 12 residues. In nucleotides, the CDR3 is TGTGCCAGCAGCCGACAGGGCTACGGCTACACCTTC. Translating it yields CASSRQGYGYTF.

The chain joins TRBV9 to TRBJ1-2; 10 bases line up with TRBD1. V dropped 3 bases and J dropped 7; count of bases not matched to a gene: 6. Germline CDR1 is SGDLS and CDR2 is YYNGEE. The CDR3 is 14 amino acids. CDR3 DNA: TGTGCCAGCAGCGCCGGGACAGGGGATGGTGGCTACACCTTC. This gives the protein CASSAGTGDGGYTF.

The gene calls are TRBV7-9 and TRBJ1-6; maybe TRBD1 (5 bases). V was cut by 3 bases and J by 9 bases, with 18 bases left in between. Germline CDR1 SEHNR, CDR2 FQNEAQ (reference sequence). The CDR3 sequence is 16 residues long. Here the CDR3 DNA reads TGTGCCAGCAGCTTCATATTGGGTCAGGGAGGTTCACCCCTCCACTTT. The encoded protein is CASSFILGQGGSPLHF.

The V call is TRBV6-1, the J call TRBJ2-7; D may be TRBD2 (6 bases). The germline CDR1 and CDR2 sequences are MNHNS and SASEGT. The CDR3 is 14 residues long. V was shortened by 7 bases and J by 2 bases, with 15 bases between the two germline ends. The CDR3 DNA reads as TGTGCCAGCACCGAAGGGACTGCTACCTACGAGCAGTACTTC. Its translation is CASTEGTATYEQYF.

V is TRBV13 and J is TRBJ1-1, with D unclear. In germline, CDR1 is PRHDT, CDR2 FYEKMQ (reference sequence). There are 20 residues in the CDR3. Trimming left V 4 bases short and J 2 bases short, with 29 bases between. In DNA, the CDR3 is TGTGCCAGCAGCTCTCCTCACGTCTTTAGGGAGGGCGCAACTAACACTGAAGCTTTCTTT. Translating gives CASSSPHVFREGATNTEAFF.

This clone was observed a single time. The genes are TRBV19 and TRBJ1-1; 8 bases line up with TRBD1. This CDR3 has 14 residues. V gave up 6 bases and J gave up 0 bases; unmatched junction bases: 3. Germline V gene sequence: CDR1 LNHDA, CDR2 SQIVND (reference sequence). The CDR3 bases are TGTGCCAGTAGGACGGACAGGGTGAACACTGAAGCTTTCTTT. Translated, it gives CASRTDRVNTEAFF. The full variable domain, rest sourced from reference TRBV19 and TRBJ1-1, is DGGITQSPKYLFRKEGQNVTLSCEQNLNHDAMYWYRQDPGQGLRLIYYSQIVNDFQKGDIAEGYSVSREKKESFPLTVTSAQKNPTAFYLCASRTDRVNTEAFFGQGTRLTVV.